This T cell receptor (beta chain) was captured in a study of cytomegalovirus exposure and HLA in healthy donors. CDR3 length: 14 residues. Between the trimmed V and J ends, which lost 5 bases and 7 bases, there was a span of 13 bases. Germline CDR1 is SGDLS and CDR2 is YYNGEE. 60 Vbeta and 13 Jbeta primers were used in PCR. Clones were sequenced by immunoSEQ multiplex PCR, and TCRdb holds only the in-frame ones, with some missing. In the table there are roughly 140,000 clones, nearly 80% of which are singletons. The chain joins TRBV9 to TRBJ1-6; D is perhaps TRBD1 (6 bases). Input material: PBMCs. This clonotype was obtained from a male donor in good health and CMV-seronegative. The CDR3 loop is CASSTTGENSPLHF. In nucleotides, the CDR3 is TGTGCCAGCAGTACGACAGGAGAAAATTCACCCCTCCACTTT. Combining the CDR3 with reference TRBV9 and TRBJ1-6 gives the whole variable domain DSGVTQTPKHLITATGQRVTLRCSPRSGDLSVYWYQQSLDQGLQFLIQYYNGEERAKGNILERFSAQQFPDLHSELNLSSLELGDSALYFCASSTTGENSPLHFGNGTRLTVT.